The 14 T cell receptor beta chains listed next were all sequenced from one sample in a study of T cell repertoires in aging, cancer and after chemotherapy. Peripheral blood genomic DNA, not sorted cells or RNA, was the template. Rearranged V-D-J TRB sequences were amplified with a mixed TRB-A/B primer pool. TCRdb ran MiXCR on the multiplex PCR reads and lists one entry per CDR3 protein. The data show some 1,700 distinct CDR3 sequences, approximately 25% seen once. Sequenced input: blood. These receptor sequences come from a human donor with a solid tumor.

CDR3 loop: CASSYSGRTSGVYEQYF. The DNA for the CDR3 is TGTGCCAGCAGTTACTCGGGCAGGACTAGCGGGGTATACGAGCAGTACTTC. The rearrangement links TRBV6-6 to TRBJ2-7; 12 bases line up with TRBD2. The CDR3 spans 17 residues. The germline CDR1 and CDR2 sequences are MNHNY and SVGAGI (reference sequence). The V gene end was trimmed by 0 bases and the J gene end by 4 bases; junction bases not matched to a gene: 7.

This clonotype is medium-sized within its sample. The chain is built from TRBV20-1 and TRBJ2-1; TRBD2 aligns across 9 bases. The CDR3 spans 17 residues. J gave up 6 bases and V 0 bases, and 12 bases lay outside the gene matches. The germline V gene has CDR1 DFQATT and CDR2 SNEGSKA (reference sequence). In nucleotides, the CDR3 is TGCAGTGCTAGAGATCGCCCCAGCGGGAGGATAAGCAATGAGCAGTTCTTC. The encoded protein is CSARDRPSGRISNEQFF.

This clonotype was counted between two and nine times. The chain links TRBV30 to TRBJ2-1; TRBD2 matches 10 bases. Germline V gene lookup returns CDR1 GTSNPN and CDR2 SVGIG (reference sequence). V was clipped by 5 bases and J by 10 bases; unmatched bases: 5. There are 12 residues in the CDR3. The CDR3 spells CAWGYSGREQFF. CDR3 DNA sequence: TGTGCCTGGGGATATAGCGGGAGGGAGCAGTTCTTC.

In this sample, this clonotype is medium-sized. The CDR3 loop reads CASSLFSGTLNYEQYF. The CDR3 bases are TGTGCCAGCAGCTTATTTTCAGGGACCCTTAACTACGAGCAGTACTTC. The V gene is TRBV7-6, the J gene TRBJ2-7, with D possibly called TRBD1 or TRBD2 (5 bases each). CDR3 size: 16 residues. Germline V CDR1 and CDR2: SGHVS, FNYEAQ. Between the trimmed V and J ends, which lost 2 bases and 3 bases, there was a span of 17 bases.

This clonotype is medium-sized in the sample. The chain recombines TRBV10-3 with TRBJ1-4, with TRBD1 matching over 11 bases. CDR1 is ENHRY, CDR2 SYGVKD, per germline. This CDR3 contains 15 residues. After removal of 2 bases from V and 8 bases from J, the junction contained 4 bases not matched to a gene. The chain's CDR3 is CAISERTGGAEKLFF. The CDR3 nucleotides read TGTGCCATCAGTGAGCGGACAGGGGGCGCCGAAAAACTGTTTTTT.

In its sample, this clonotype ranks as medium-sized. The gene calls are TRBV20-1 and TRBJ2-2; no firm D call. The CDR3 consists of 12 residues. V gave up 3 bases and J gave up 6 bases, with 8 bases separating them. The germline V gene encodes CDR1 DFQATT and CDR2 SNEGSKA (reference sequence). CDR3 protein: CSASSASGELFF. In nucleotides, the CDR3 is TGCAGTGCTAGTTCAGCGTCCGGGGAGCTGTTTTTT.

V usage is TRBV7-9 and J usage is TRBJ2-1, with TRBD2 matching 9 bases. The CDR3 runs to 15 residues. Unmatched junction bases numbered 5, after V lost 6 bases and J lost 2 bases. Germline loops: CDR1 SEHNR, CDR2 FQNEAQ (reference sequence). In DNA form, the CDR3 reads TGTGCCAGCAGGCTAGCTAGCGGGGCCTACAATGAGCAGTTCTTC. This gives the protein CASRLASGAYNEQFF.

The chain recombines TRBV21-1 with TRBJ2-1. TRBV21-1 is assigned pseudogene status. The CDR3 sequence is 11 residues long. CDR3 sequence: CASSFRHEQFF. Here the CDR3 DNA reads TGTGCCAGCAGCTTCCGACACGAGCAGTTCTTC.

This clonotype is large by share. The CDR3 reads CATSRDRATRDTEAFF. In nucleotides, the CDR3 is TGTGCCACCAGCAGAGATCGGGCAACCCGAGACACTGAAGCTTTCTTT. The V and J genes are TRBV15 and TRBJ1-1; D gene unclear. V lost 0 bases and J lost 3, with 14 bases in between. The germline V gene encodes CDR1 LNHNV and CDR2 YYDKDF (reference sequence). This CDR3 has 16 residues. The full variable domain, in which reference TRBV15 and TRBJ1-1 provide the parts outside the CDR3, is DAMVIQNPRYQVTQFGKPVTLSCSQTLNHNVMYWYQQKSSQAPKLLFHYYDKDFNNEADTPDNFQSRRPNTSFCFLDIRSPGLGDTAMYLCATSRDRATRDTEAFFGQGTRLTVV.

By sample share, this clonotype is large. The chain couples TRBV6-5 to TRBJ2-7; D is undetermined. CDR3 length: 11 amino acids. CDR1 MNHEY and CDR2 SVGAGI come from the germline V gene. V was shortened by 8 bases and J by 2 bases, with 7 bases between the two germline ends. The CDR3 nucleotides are TGTGCCAGCCGGCGCGCCTACGAGCAGTACTTC. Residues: CASRRAYEQYF.

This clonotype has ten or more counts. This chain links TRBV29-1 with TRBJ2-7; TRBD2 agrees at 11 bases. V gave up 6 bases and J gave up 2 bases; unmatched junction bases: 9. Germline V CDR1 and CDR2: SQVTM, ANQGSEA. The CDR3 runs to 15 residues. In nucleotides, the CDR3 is TGCAGCGTGGGGAACCGACTAGCGGGGACCTACGAGCAGTACTTC. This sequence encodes CSVGNRLAGTYEQYF.

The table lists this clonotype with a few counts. The CDR3: CASSLDTSGSSYNEQFF. CDR3 sequence (DNA): TGCGCCAGCAGCTTGGATACTAGCGGGAGCTCCTACAATGAGCAGTTCTTC. V usage is TRBV5-1 and J usage is TRBJ2-1, with 11 bases identical to TRBD2. After removal of 0 bases from V and 0 bases from J, the junction contained 2 bases not matched to a gene. Germline V gene sequence: CDR1 SGHRS, CDR2 YFSETQ. The CDR3 length is 17 residues.

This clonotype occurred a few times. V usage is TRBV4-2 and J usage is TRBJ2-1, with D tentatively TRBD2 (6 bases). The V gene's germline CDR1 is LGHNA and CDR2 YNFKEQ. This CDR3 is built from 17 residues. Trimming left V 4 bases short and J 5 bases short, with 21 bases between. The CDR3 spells CASSLPRGTYNHNEQFF. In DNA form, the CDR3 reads TGTGCCAGCAGCCTCCCTCGGGGGACTTATAACCACAATGAGCAGTTCTTC.

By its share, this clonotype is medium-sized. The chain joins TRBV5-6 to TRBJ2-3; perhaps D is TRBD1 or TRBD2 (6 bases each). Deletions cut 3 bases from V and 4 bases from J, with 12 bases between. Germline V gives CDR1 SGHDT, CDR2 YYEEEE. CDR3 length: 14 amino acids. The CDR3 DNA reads TGTGCCAGCAGCTGGGGGGCGGGATCAGATACGCAGTATTTT. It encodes CASSWGAGSDTQYF.